This T cell receptor beta chain was found in a study of blood T cell repertoires in COVID-19 (dated by TCRdb to 2018 to 2021). With respect to the entire study: Samples from collaborators originated in the United States, Italy and Spain and spanned both the acute and convalescent phases of COVID-19. The material from the prospective study consisted of cDNA or gDNA derived from T cells, B-cell-depleted T cells, or PBMCs. Deeply sampled blood TCRbeta repertoires from subjects exposed to, actively infected with, or recovered from COVID-19 were included in the dataset. A freely available public database, intended as a resource for researchers studying the immune response to SARS-CoV-2, is where the repertoires were released. Samples were obtained from the ongoing ImmuneRACE study (first 160 participants) and from 1,254 subjects provided by 6 global collaborators. Sample metadata almost always included a de-identified subject ID, COVID-19 status, age in years and sex. Where available, HLA class I and class II types were taken from metadata supplied by the sample provider and were not determined by assay-based typing.

TCRbeta CDR3 regions were amplified from genomic DNA by means of the immunoSEQ Assay, a bias-controlled multiplex PCR. From the authors' description of their analysis: The number of nucleated cells in each sample was estimated by amplification of reference gene primers within the assay. To quantify the absolute abundance of each unique TCRbeta CDR3 rearrangement, sequence reads were collapsed and filtered. For each sample, productive Simpson clonality was calculated by taking the square root of Simpson's diversity index across productive rearrangements. TCRdb limited this immuneACCESS table to in-frame rearrangements with V and J called. A share of clones is missing; checked studies link under half to unresolved V genes, and the rest is unexplained. The V and J calls and clone size were taken over from that table, and D and trimming were inferred from the DNA. In this sample the table shows around 100,000 clones, 80% to 90% of which occur a single time. The ten largest clones capture 5% of the sample.

Each collaborating institution followed its own protocols to collect whole blood in K2EDTA tubes. For TCRbeta analysis, collaborators shipped samples as frozen whole blood, isolated PBMCs, or DNA extracted from either of those sample types. Trimming takes 2 bases off V and 0 bases off J; junction bases not matched to a gene: 6. Based on the germline V gene, the CDR1 and CDR2 sequences are KGHDR and SFDVKD. The CDR3 runs 17 residues from the cysteine to the phenylalanine. Only the CDR3 part of the read is kept: 51 bases, read in frame from the first base. With respect to this clone: It has no known antigen specificity. Qualities for individual bases were not recorded, and no much larger clone is one base off.

What the work shows at the level of the full study, not this receptor alone: The amount of clinical and demographic metadata varied by source and participant and was provided uncurated.

The sequenced material came from peripheral blood. The chain employs TRBV24-1 and TRBJ2-1; the central 7 bases match TRBD2. This TCR was recovered from a human donor in a cohort sampled during active COVID-19. The CDR3 here reads CATSDWGGRPSYNEQFF. The base sequence is TGTGCCACCAGTGATTGGGGCGGGAGACCCTCCTACAATGAGCAGTTCTTC.